The sequence of this T cell receptor beta chain was determined in a study of T-cell memory formation after mild COVID-19. This clonotype turned up a few times. TCRdb re-derived calls from the 5' RACE reads in MiXCR, one entry per CDR3 protein. The repertoire holds about 400,000 distinct CDR3 sequences, about 24% seen once, with around 8.7% in the top ten. Trimming took off 5 bases at V and 2 bases at J, with 12 bases between the two ends. The length of the CDR3 is 14 residues. Germline V gene data show CDR1 as SGHRS and CDR2 as YFSETQ. The sequencing sample was made of PBMCs or a T cell subset sorted from them (not recorded which). This chain links TRBV5-1 with TRBJ2-3; D is ambiguous. This sequence originates from an adult woman who had mild COVID-19 (a few samples of this study predate the infection). Cell type and time point are not known. The DNA for the CDR3 is TGCGCCAGCAGGAGACTCACGGCCACAGATACGCAGTATTTT. As protein: CASRRLTATDTQYF.